The 11 T cell receptor beta chains given below trace back to one sample, sequenced in a study of CD8 T cells in Susac syndrome. It was with random hexamers that 0.5 to 1 ug RNA was reverse transcribed. TCRdb independently ran MiXCR on the immunoSEQ multiplex PCR reads; one entry per CDR3 protein. The data contain 85,000 to 90,000 distinct CDR3 sequences, around 93% of them seen just once; the ten biggest clones take up less than 0.35%. Input material: CD8+ T cells from PBMCs. Receptors were obtained from a human donor in good health.

The chain is built from TRBV4-2 and TRBJ2-3, with unresolved D. Trimming shortened V by 0 bases and J by 1 base, and 8 bases separated the two germline ends. This CDR3 is 15 amino acids long. CDR1 and CDR2 (germline): LGHNA, YNFKEQ. DNA for the CDR3: TGTGCCAGCAGCCAAGATCACGCGGGCACAGATACGCAGTATTTT. It yields the protein CASSQDHAGTDTQYF.

The CDR3 loop is CASSQGGITEAFF. Here the CDR3 DNA reads TGCGCCAGCAGCCAAGGTGGGATCACTGAAGCTTTCTTT. This chain links TRBV4-1 with TRBJ1-1; D unresolved. Between the trimmed V and J ends, which lost 1 base and 4 bases, there was a span of 7 bases. The CDR3 is 13 amino acids. Germline CDR1 is MGHRA and CDR2 is YSYEKL.

The genes are TRBV12-3 or TRBV12-4 and TRBJ1-2; 8 bases are shared with TRBD1. The CDR3 loop spans 13 amino acids. With V trimmed by 3 bases and J by 5 bases, 2 bases remained unmatched. The CDR3 sequence is CASSFTGGYGYTF. DNA for the CDR3: TGTGCCAGCAGTTTTACAGGGGGGTATGGCTACACCTTC.

The chain links TRBV11-2 to TRBJ2-3; possibly TRBD1 for D (5 bases). Germline V gene sequence: CDR1 SGHAT, CDR2 FQNNGV. V was clipped by 8 bases and J by 0 bases, with 18 bases between them. The CDR3 is 16 amino acids. This chain's CDR3 is CASAGRQGPSTDTQYF. The CDR3 bases are TGTGCCAGCGCTGGCCGGCAGGGCCCTAGCACAGATACGCAGTATTTT.

V and J are TRBV7-2 and TRBJ1-6; the D is unclear. The CDR3 consists of 15 residues. Trimming pared 2 bases from V and 2 bases from J, leaving 7 bases between. CDR1 and CDR2 (germline): SGHTA, FQGNSA. In DNA, the CDR3 is TGTGCCAGCAGCTTACGCCTGACCTATAATTCACCCCTCCACTTT. It encodes CASSLRLTYNSPLHF. Together with reference TRBV7-2 and TRBJ1-6, the CDR3 gives the full variable domain: GAGVSQSPSNKVTEKGKDVELRCDPISGHTALYWYRQSLGQGLEFLIYFQGNSAPDKSGLPSDRFSAERTGGSVSTLTIQRTQQEDSAVYLCASSLRLTYNSPLHFGNGTRLTVT.

This chain joins TRBV6-1 and TRBJ1-5; 7 positions match TRBD1. CDR3 size: 16 residues. Germline V gene lookup returns CDR1 MNHNS and CDR2 SASEGT. The ends lost 4 bases at V and 3 bases at J; junction bases unmatched: 9. The CDR3 coding sequence is TGTGCCAGCAGTGCAACCGGGACAGATATCAATCAGCCCCAGCATTTT. Its translation is CASSATGTDINQPQHF.

The chain uses TRBV4-1 and TRBJ1-5; D is possibly TRBD1 (5 bases). The V end was cut by 4 bases, the J end by 8 bases, with 9 bases between. The germline CDR1 and CDR2 sequences are MGHRA and YSYEKL. The CDR3 sequence is 12 residues long. CDR3 coding DNA: TGCGCCAGCAGCCCGCCGGGGGAGCCCCAGCATTTT. Translated, it gives CASSPPGEPQHF.

The chain is built from TRBV13 and TRBJ2-2; 8 bases agree with TRBD1. This CDR3 spans 15 amino acids. The germline CDR1 and CDR2 sequences are PRHDT and FYEKMQ (reference sequence). Germline trimming cut 5 bases from V and 3 bases from J; bases unmatched to any gene: 5. DNA of the CDR3: TGTGCCAGCAGCAGGACAGGGATCGACACCGGGGAGCTGTTTTTT. Translated, it gives CASSRTGIDTGELFF.

The chain recombines TRBV5-1 with TRBJ1-1, with D unclear. CDR1 is SGHRS and CDR2 is YFSETQ in the germline V gene. The CDR3 is 15 residues long. Trimming shortened V by 4 bases and J by 3 bases, and 16 bases separated the two germline ends. CDR3 protein: CASSPVGKWDTEAFF. CDR3 bases: TGCGCCAGCAGCCCAGTCGGCAAGTGGGACACTGAAGCTTTCTTT.

This chain connects TRBV3-1 to TRBJ2-5, with D perhaps assigned TRBD1 or TRBD2 (5 bases each). Trimming pared 4 bases from V and 3 bases from J, leaving 15 bases between. This CDR3 region has 15 residues. Germline V gene sequence: CDR1 LGHDT, CDR2 YNNKEL (reference sequence). CDR3 DNA sequence: TGTGCCAGCAGCCCGGGGCGAATCCTCGAAGAGACCCAGTACTTC. Protein: CASSPGRILEETQYF.

This clonotype was detected once. This sequence joins TRBV12-2 and TRBJ2-7; the table calls TRBD1, which could not be checked here. TRBV12-2 is labeled a pseudogene. This CDR3 spans 16 amino acids. The CDR3 protein is CASRSPTQQGYHEQYF. Written as DNA, the CDR3 is TGTGCAAGTCGCTCCCCTACGCAACAGGGATACCACGAGCAGTACTTC.